The rows below give T cell receptor beta chains drawn from one sample of a study of PD-1 blockade in classical Hodgkin lymphoma. This table comes from immunoSEQ multiplex PCR, and its TCRdb copy is limited to in-frame clones, with some not included. This sample yields approximately 90,000 clones, of which 75% to 85% are seen a single time; about a sixth belongs to the top ten. This sample comprised peripheral blood mononuclear cells (PBMCs), obtained before the fourth cycle of nivolumab. These receptors were collected from a human donor with classical Hodgkin lymphoma. Both conserved end residues are trimmed from each CDR3.

CDR3 length	V gene	J gene	CDR3 protein
11	TRBV6-5	TRBJ1-2	ASRATAEYGYT
13	TRBV19	TRBJ2-7	ASASSGTDSYEQY
12	TRBV5-4	TRBJ2-2	ASSLEANTGELF
12	TRBV7-9	TRBJ2-7	ASSLLARGYEQY
15	TRBV9	TRBJ1-2	ASSVGTDPRKFYGYT
12	TRBV28	TRBJ1-2	ASSSSETAYGYT
12	TRBV2	TRBJ2-5	ADPPSTRPETQY
16	TRBV18	TRBJ2-2	ASSPPPTSGSRTGELF
11	TRBV7-2	TRBJ2-1	ASSYSSGVASF
11	TRBV29-1	TRBJ1-1	SARFGVNTEAF
13	TRBV5-1	TRBJ2-3	ASSLGTSGGDTQY